Listed below are T cell receptor beta chains from one sample, sequenced in a study of T cell responses to AZD1222 COVID-19 vaccine. This table comes from immunoSEQ multiplex PCR, and its TCRdb copy is limited to in-frame clones, with some not included. The table records 120,000 to 150,000 clones, approximately 91% of them present only once. Sequenced material: peripheral blood, taken 28 days after the second AZD1222 dose. These receptors came from an adult who received the AZD1222 COVID-19 vaccine. CDR3s include the opening cysteine and the closing phenylalanine or tryptophan. D genes are given only for firm matches. Size is omitted from some rows. Given values are once, few, many or a class for expanded clones.

j_call,clone_size,v_call,d_call,cdr3_nt,cdr3_aa
TRBJ1-5,.,TRBV3-1/TRBV3-2,.,TGTGCCAGCAGCCAGGATAGCAATCAGCCCCAGCATTTT,CASSQDSNQPQHF
TRBJ1-5,.,TRBV27,.,TGTGCCAGCGGACGGGTCGGTAGCAATCAGCCCCAGCATTTT,CASGRVGSNQPQHF
TRBJ1-1,.,TRBV6-5,.,TGTGCCAGCAGTCCCCGGGACACGGGCACTGAAGCTTTCTTT,CASSPRDTGTEAFF
TRBJ1-6,.,TRBV7-6,.,TGTGCCAGCAGCTTAAATCCCAGGGGTACAGATTCACCCCTCCACTTT,CASSLNPRGTDSPLHF
TRBJ1-4,.,TRBV15,.,TGTGCCACCAGCAGAGATAGGTTGACTAATGAAAAACTGTTTTTT,CATSRDRLTNEKLFF
TRBJ1-5,.,TRBV30,.,TGTGCCTGGACAGCCGGAAATCAGCCCCAGCATTTT,CAWTAGNQPQHF
TRBJ2-7,few,TRBV27,.,TGTGTAAACGGGGGGCATAACTCCTACGAGCAGTACTTC,CVNGGHNSYEQYF
TRBJ2-3,.,TRBV3-1/TRBV3-2,TRBD2,TGTGCCAGCAGCCAAGTACTAGCGGGAGGGACGCAGTATTTT,CASSQVLAGGTQYF
TRBJ2-7,once,TRBV27,TRBD1,TGTGCCAGCAGTTTATCAACAGGGGGCTTCTACGAGCAGTACTTC,CASSLSTGGFYEQYF
TRBJ2-7,.,TRBV9,.,TGTGCCAGCAGCTCCCCCAACGAGCAGTACTTC,CASSSPNEQYF
TRBJ2-7,.,TRBV7-9,.,TGTGCCAGCAGCTTAGCGGTATCATCCGAGCAGTACTTC,CASSLAVSSEQYF
TRBJ2-5,few,TRBV7-2,TRBD2,TGTGCCAGCAGTTTGGGGCGGGGGAGGTCGGAGACCCAGTACTTC,CASSLGRGRSETQYF
TRBJ2-1,.,TRBV13,TRBD2,TGTGCCAGCAGCTCTAATAGCGGGGGAATCGGAGAGCAGTTCTTC,CASSSNSGGIGEQFF
TRBJ2-2,.,TRBV14,.,TGTGCCAGCAGCCCGGTAGGGAACACCGGGGAGCTGTTTTTT,CASSPVGNTGELFF
TRBJ2-5,.,TRBV7-3,.,TGTGCCAGCAGCTTATTAGGGGGTGATGGAGAGACCCAGTACTTC,CASSLLGGDGETQYF
TRBJ1-2,.,TRBV12-2,.,TGTGCAAGTCGCTCACACGGGCCCCGGGGCTACACCTTC,CASRSHGPRGYTF
TRBJ1-6,.,TRBV11-2,TRBD1,TGTGCCAGCAGCGGGACAGGGGCGAGTAATTCACCCCTCCACTTT,CASSGTGASNSPLHF
TRBJ1-1,.,TRBV9,.,TGTGCCAGCAGCGTGGGGTGGGGGAACGGGGACACTGAAGCTTTCTTT,CASSVGWGNGDTEAFF
TRBJ1-2,.,TRBV3-1/TRBV3-2,.,TGTGCCAGCAGCCAAGGTCCCTTATGGGGCTACACCTTC,CASSQGPLWGYTF
TRBJ2-5,.,TRBV5-4,TRBD2,TGTGCCAGCAGCCAGAGCGGGGCCGGGGGGACCCAGTACTTC,CASSQSGAGGTQYF
TRBJ2-7,.,TRBV18,.,TGTGCCAGCTCACCACCGGCGTCGGACCCCTACGAGCAGTACTTC,CASSPPASDPYEQYF
TRBJ1-1,.,TRBV2,.,TGTGCCAGCAGCTATAGGTCGGTTGGCACTGAAGCTTTCTTT,CASSYRSVGTEAFF
TRBJ2-5,.,TRBV21-1,.,TGTGCCAGCAGCCCTGAGGACAGCCACCTAGAGACCCAGTACTTC,CASSPEDSHLETQYF
TRBJ1-5,.,TRBV2,TRBD1,TGTGCCAGCACTCGAAGAGGACAGGACAATCAGCCCCAGCATTTT,CASTRRGQDNQPQHF
TRBJ2-1,.,TRBV15,TRBD1,TGTGCCACCAGCAGGTCCCGGGACAGGTTAAGCTCCTACAATGAGCAGTTCTTC,CATSRSRDRLSSYNEQFF
TRBJ2-1,.,TRBV7-2,.,TGTGCCAGCAGCTTAGGACAGAACAATGAGCAGTTCTTC,CASSLGQNNEQFF
TRBJ1-2,.,TRBV7-8,TRBD1,TGTGCCAGCAGCACAAGTGGGACAGGGGGCGAGTCTAACTATGGCTACACCTTC,CASSTSGTGGESNYGYTF
TRBJ2-6,.,TRBV9,TRBD1,TGTGCCAGCAGCGTACGAGGGACAGCTGGGGCCAACGTCCTGACTTTC,CASSVRGTAGANVLTF
TRBJ1-2,once,TRBV6-5,TRBD1,TGTGCCAGCAGTCCAGGGGGGTATGGCTACACCTTC,CASSPGGYGYTF
TRBJ1-2,.,TRBV28,TRBD1,TGTGCCAGCAGGTCCGGGACAGCCCAGGGGGGCTACACCTTC,CASRSGTAQGGYTF
TRBJ1-4,few,TRBV5-6,.,TGTGCCAGCAACTCGGGACGTCCTAATGAAAAACTGTTTTTT,CASNSGRPNEKLFF
TRBJ1-5,.,TRBV19,TRBD1,TGTGCCAGTAGTGCACTGGGACAGCGGGGCAATCAGCCCCAGCATTTT,CASSALGQRGNQPQHF
TRBJ2-5,once,TRBV5-4,.,TGTGCCAGCAGCTTACGGGGGCGAGCAGAGACCCAGTACTTC,CASSLRGRAETQYF
TRBJ1-2,.,TRBV4-1,.,TGCGCCAGCAGCCAAGATATGGTGGCAAGTGATGGCTACACCTTC,CASSQDMVASDGYTF
TRBJ1-2,.,TRBV5-1,.,TGCGCCAGCAGGTCCCCACCTGGAGGCTACACCTTC,CASRSPPGGYTF
TRBJ1-2,.,TRBV3-1/TRBV3-2,.,TGTGCCAGCAGCCGGTTAGGTAACTATGGCTACACCTTC,CASSRLGNYGYTF
TRBJ1-2,.,TRBV12-3/TRBV12-4,TRBD1,TGTGCCAACCCGAGGGACAGGGAGTATGGCTACACCTTC,CANPRDREYGYTF
TRBJ1-1,.,TRBV10-2,.,TGCGCCAGCAGGGAAAATTCAGGCACTGAAGCTTTCTTT,CASRENSGTEAFF
TRBJ1-5,.,TRBV19,.,TGTGCCATCGGGGCAAAACGAGGGAATCAGCCCCAGCATTTT,CAIGAKRGNQPQHF
TRBJ2-7,.,TRBV7-8,.,TGTGCCAGCAGCCTAGGGCGGCGGGCCTCCTACGAGCAGTACTTC,CASSLGRRASYEQYF
TRBJ1-2,.,TRBV2,.,TGTGCCAGCAGTGTCCAGGGAAGAGGTGGCTACACCTTC,CASSVQGRGGYTF
TRBJ2-3,once,TRBV7-9,.,TGTGCCAGCATCAGCACAGATACGCAGTATTTT,CASISTDTQYF
TRBJ2-7,few,TRBV5-1,TRBD1,TGCGCCAGCAGCAAGGACAGGGCCCCCTACGAGCAGTACTTC,CASSKDRAPYEQYF
TRBJ2-3,.,TRBV29-1,.,TGCAGCGTTCGTACTCCCACAGATACGCAGTATTTT,CSVRTPTDTQYF
TRBJ1-1,few,TRBV9,.,TGTGCCAGCAGCCCTCTCAGCCGGGGCGCGGACACTGAAGCTTTCTTT,CASSPLSRGADTEAFF
TRBJ1-5,.,TRBV7-6,TRBD1,TGTGCCAGCAGTTTAGACAGGGGCCCGAATCAGCCCCAGCATTTT,CASSLDRGPNQPQHF
TRBJ1-2,.,TRBV12-3/TRBV12-4,.,TGTGCCAGCAGTCGACACCCTAACTATGGCTACACCTTC,CASSRHPNYGYTF
TRBJ2-1,.,TRBV6-4,TRBD2,TGTGCCAGCAGTGACCTTCCCTGGGGGGGGGAGGGCCCATGGCAAACCTACAATGAGCAGTTCTTC,CASSDLPWGGEGPWQTYNEQFF
TRBJ1-1,few,TRBV6-1,.,TGTGCCAGCAGTGAGGGCCTATGGAACACTGAAGCTTTCTTT,CASSEGLWNTEAFF
TRBJ2-2,.,TRBV4-1,TRBD2,TGCGCCAGCAGCCGCGAGGGGACTAGCGGGAGGCCCGGGGAGCTGTTTTTT,CASSREGTSGRPGELFF